The rows below give T cell receptor beta chains drawn from one sample of a study of blood T cell repertoires in COVID-19. Method: immunoSEQ multiplex PCR; TCRdb's copy keeps in-frame clones and lacks some. The repertoire holds over 200,000 clones, with about 87% as singletons. Specimen: PBMCs or T cells enriched from blood (not recorded which). The source is a woman aged 40 to 50 with acute COVID-19. The CDR3 runs from the conserved cysteine through the conserved F or W. A D gene is named only where the DNA matches it firmly. Only some rows state a clone size, as once, few, many or a class for expanded clones.

v_gene	d_gene	abundance	j_gene	CDR3nt	CDR3aa
TRBV7-2	TRBD1	once	TRBJ1-2	TGTGCCAGCAGCTTAGGGACAGGGGGCTTCTATGGCTACACCTTC	CASSLGTGGFYGYTF
TRBV4-2	-	-	TRBJ2-3	TGTGCCAGCAGCCAAGACGGGCAGGGGCCAGATACGCAGTATTTT	CASSQDGQGPDTQYF
TRBV3-1/TRBV3-2	TRBD2	-	TRBJ2-7	TGTGCCAGCAGCCTGATGGCTAGCGGGGGCGAGCAGTACTTC	CASSLMASGGEQYF
TRBV29-1	-	few	TRBJ1-2	TGCAGCGTTGTGGCAGGGGCCACCTTAGGTGGCTACACCTTC	CSVVAGATLGGYTF
TRBV19	-	-	TRBJ1-1	TGTGCCAGCGGGGAAAGGAGAGGGACTGAAGCTTTCTTT	CASGERRGTEAFF
TRBV6-2/TRBV6-3	-	once	TRBJ1-2	TGTGCCAGCAGTTATCTACAGGAAAGTGGCTACACCTTC	CASSYLQESGYTF
TRBV18	-	-	TRBJ1-4	TGTGCCAGCTCACCACTACAGGGTGAAGAAAAACTGTTTTTT	CASSPLQGEEKLFF
TRBV27	TRBD1	-	TRBJ2-6	TGTGCCAGCAGTTTCCCCGGACAGGGTAAAGTGTCTGGGGCCAACGTCCTGACTTTC	CASSFPGQGKVSGANVLTF
TRBV10-2	TRBD1	-	TRBJ1-2	TGCGCCAGCAGTGAGTTAGGGACAGGTGGCTATGGCTACACCTTC	CASSELGTGGYGYTF
TRBV4-3	TRBD2	-	TRBJ2-7	TGCGCCAGCAGCCAAGCCAGTGGACTAGCGGGGCCGTCCTACGAGCAGTACTTC	CASSQASGLAGPSYEQYF
TRBV4-3	-	-	TRBJ1-5	TGCGCCAGCAGCCAAGAGGGGGCCCAGCCCCAGCATTTT	CASSQEGAQPQHF
TRBV5-1	TRBD1	-	TRBJ1-4	TGCGCCAGCAGTAGGGACAGGGGCAATGAAAAACTGTTTTTT	CASSRDRGNEKLFF
TRBV6-5	-	-	TRBJ1-3	TGTGCCAGCAGCGCTGGAAACACCATATATTTT	CASSAGNTIYF
TRBV19	-	-	TRBJ1-1	TGTGCCAGTAGTCCCCGGACAGAAAAAGCTTTCTTT	CASSPRTEKAFF
TRBV18	TRBD2	once	TRBJ2-1	TGTGCCAGCTCACCGACTAGCGGGGACAATGAGCAGTTCTTC	CASSPTSGDNEQFF
TRBV18	TRBD1	-	TRBJ2-2	TGTGCCAGCTCACCCCGCCGGGACAGGGGATTCCCCGGGGAGCTGTTTTTT	CASSPRRDRGFPGELFF
TRBV9	TRBD2	-	TRBJ2-1	TGTGCCAGCAGCGAAAGGGGAGCTAGCGGGTTGGGTGAGCAGTTCTTC	CASSERGASGLGEQFF
TRBV7-2	TRBD1	-	TRBJ2-3	TGTGCCAGCAGCTTATATTTCGTGACAGGGTCATTCTTCACAGATACGCAGTATTTT	CASSLYFVTGSFFTDTQYF
TRBV28	-	-	TRBJ1-5	TGTGCCAGCAGGTTACCCCAGGGGCAGGGCAATCAGCCCCAGCATTTT	CASRLPQGQGNQPQHF
TRBV5-6	-	once	TRBJ2-1	TGTGCCAGCAGCTTTCATGGGGCGCAGTTCTTC	CASSFHGAQFF
TRBV18	TRBD1	-	TRBJ2-5	TGTGCCAGCTCACGATCCGCGGGACAGGGTGGAGAGACCCAGTACTTC	CASSRSAGQGGETQYF
TRBV3-1/TRBV3-2	TRBD2	-	TRBJ2-3	TGTGCCAGCAGCCTAGAAGCGGGGGGCGCCACAGATACGCAGTATTTT	CASSLEAGGATDTQYF
TRBV19	TRBD2	-	TRBJ2-1	TGTGCCAGTAGTCTCAGCGGGGGGTCATACAATGAGCAGTTCTTC	CASSLSGGSYNEQFF
TRBV5-1	-	-	TRBJ2-3	TGCGCCAGCAGCTTGGGGGACGGGGGATCAGATACGCAGTATTTT	CASSLGDGGSDTQYF
TRBV19	TRBD1	-	TRBJ2-1	TGTGCCAGTAGTATGAGACAGGGGAACAATGAGCAGTTCTTC	CASSMRQGNNEQFF
TRBV11-2	TRBD2	-	TRBJ2-5	TGTGCCAGCAGCGAATGGACTAGTGGACTTGGGGAGACCCAGTACTTC	CASSEWTSGLGETQYF
TRBV5-4	TRBD1	-	TRBJ1-2	TGTGCCAGCAGCTTGGGGACAGGGGGCGCCGACTATGGCTACACCTTC	CASSLGTGGADYGYTF
TRBV5-1	-	-	TRBJ2-5	TGCGCCAGCAGCTTTCAGGAACCATTCCAAGAGACCCAGTACTTC	CASSFQEPFQETQYF
TRBV5-6	-	-	TRBJ2-3	TGTGCCAGCAGCGTGATCGCGGGTGGGGGGTCAGATACGCAGTATTTT	CASSVIAGGGSDTQYF
TRBV7-2	TRBD2	-	TRBJ2-2	TGTGCCAGCAGTTCGGCTAGCGGGGGGGCCATCGGGGAGCTGTTTTTT	CASSSASGGAIGELFF
TRBV7-2	TRBD1	-	TRBJ1-4	TGTGCCAGCAGCTTAGGACAGGGAAATGAAAAACTGTTTTTT	CASSLGQGNEKLFF
TRBV30	TRBD2	-	TRBJ2-1	TGTGCCCGGGATCCGGGACTAGCGGGAGTTGTCTACAATGAGCAGTTCTTC	CARDPGLAGVVYNEQFF